The clone carrying this TCR beta chain was seen more than once but under ten times. What it recognizes is unknown. At the DNA level, this CDR3 is encoded by other sequences in the same sample as well. Donors contributed one heparinised blood draw apiece, averaging about 120 mL. Post-sort purity exceeded 95% for all sorted populations. The record originates from a study of beta chain features in type 1 diabetes. General study findings and limits: Relative to healthy donors, patients appeared to have naive, central memory and Treg TCRB repertoires that were more similar. Moderate yet significant TCRB CDR3 shortening was seen in Type 1 diabetes patients in all four CD4+ subsets.

As every portion of the isolated RNA was reverse transcribed, the sequencing read expressed TCRB transcripts. Naive, central memory and regulatory T cell samples came to a mean of approximately 3.57 million reads. Sequencing used immunoSEQ multiplex PCR; TCRdb keeps in-frame clones, though not all of them. The data contain some 240,000 clones, 16% of them singletons. Germline V gene sequence: CDR1 SQVTM, CDR2 ANQGSEA. CDR3 length equals 11 residues. Trimming removed 4 bases from V and 1 base from J, with 5 bases in between. The rearrangement links TRBV29-1 to TRBJ2-7, with D uncertain. This TCR was sampled from a man aged 25 to 40 with type 1 diabetes. Sequences were obtained from naive CD4+ T cells from blood. As DNA, the CDR3 is TGCAGCGTTGTAGGGTCCTACGAGCAGTACTTC. This translates into CSVVGSYEQYF.